The 10 T cell receptor beta chains in this list originate from one sample, sequenced in a study of OX40 agonist ivuxolimab in advanced cancers. Sequenced by immunoSEQ multiplex PCR; TCRdb stores in-frame clones only, minus some. The sample includes 70,000 or so clones, about 90% of them seen just once. The source was CD4+ or CD8+ T cells sorted from blood, collected in a trial of the OX40 agonist ivuxolimab. These TCRs come from an adult with an advanced solid tumor such as melanoma, head and neck, liver or kidney cancer.

This chain joins TRBV12-2 and TRBJ1-2; the table gives TRBD1 as D, unverified against the DNA. TRBV12-2 is annotated as a pseudogene. This CDR3 spans 16 amino acids. The CDR3 loop is CASSLAYAGLGYGYTF. The CDR3 DNA reads as TGTGCCAGCAGCTTAGCGTATGCAGGGTTGGGCTATGGCTACACCTTC.

Concerning this clone itself: One end of the junction is discordant with germline, which a read error may explain. The rearrangement joins TRBV20-1 to TRBJ1-2; a possible D gene is TRBD1 (6 bases). This CDR3 is built from 11 residues. Germline CDR1 reads DFQATT; CDR2 reads SNEGSKA (reference sequence). CDR3: CSARRGGGSSF. The DNA for the CDR3 is TGCAGTGCTCGAAGGGGCGGGGGCTCGTCCTTC.

This rearrangement joins TRBV6-7 to TRBJ1-5; D may be TRBD1 (6 bases). TRBV6-7 falls under the ORF class, with uncertain function. CDR3 size: 14 residues. Trimming left V 6 bases short and J 3 bases short, with 12 bases between. The CDR3 DNA reads as TGTGCCAGCAGCCGACACAGGGACAATCAGCCCCAGCATTTT. It translates to CASSRHRDNQPQHF.

The chain recombines TRBV7-3 with TRBJ2-1; D perhaps matches TRBD2 (7 bases). CDR1 and CDR2 from the germline V gene are SGHTA and FQGTGA. The CDR3 is 14 residues long. Trimming removed 5 bases at V and 10 bases at J, with 18 bases between. The CDR3 region has the DNA TGTGCCAGCAGCGACAAGGGGGGGACCACGGAGCAGTTCTTC. Its translation: CASSDKGGTTEQFF.

The chain uses TRBV4-3 and TRBJ1-4; D not certain. V shed 0 bases and J shed 2 bases, with 13 bases lying between them. Germline V gene sequence: CDR1 LGHNA, CDR2 YSLEER. The CDR3 is 17 residues long. The CDR3 region is CASSQDTPAVTNEKLFF. DNA of the CDR3: TGCGCCAGCAGCCAAGACACCCCCGCGGTTACTAATGAAAAACTGTTTTTT.

The CDR3 nucleotides are TGTGCCAGTAGTATTCCGGGACAGGGGCTTGGCTACACCTTC. This codes for CASSIPGQGLGYTF. The J gene is TRBJ1-2, the V gene TRBV19; TRBD1 aligns across 10 bases. The CDR3 spans 14 residues. Unmatched junction bases numbered 5, after V lost 3 bases and J lost 7 bases. Germline CDR1 LNHDA, CDR2 SQIVND (reference sequence).

V gene TRBV4-3 combines with J gene TRBJ2-1; no clear D gene. This CDR3 is built from 13 residues. The V end lost 7 bases, the J end lost 5 bases, and 12 bases lay between the germline ends. CDR1 is LGHNA, CDR2 YSLEER, per germline. CDR3 amino acids: CASNDGTHNEQFF. In nucleotides, the CDR3 is TGCGCCAGCAACGATGGAACTCACAATGAGCAGTTCTTC.

The J gene is TRBJ2-7, the V gene TRBV5-4, with 11 bases fitting TRBD2. This CDR3 comprises 15 residues. V lost 6 bases to trimming and J lost 5 bases; unmatched junction nucleotides: 10. Germline loops: CDR1 SGHNT, CDR2 YYREEE (reference sequence). The CDR3 DNA reads as TGTGCCAGCAAACATAGCGGGAGGGCCGGAGACGAGCAGTACTTC. Its protein is CASKHSGRAGDEQYF.

The chain couples TRBV12-5 to TRBJ2-6; TRBD1 aligns across 9 bases. Germline V CDR1 and CDR2: LGHNT, FRNRAP. V was pared by 0 bases and J by 0 bases, with 12 bases of the junction left unmatched. This CDR3 comprises 21 residues. In DNA, the CDR3 is TGTGCTAGTGGTTTGGTTTTTACCGGGACAGGGAATTTCTCTGGGGCCAACGTCCTGACTTTC. This gives the protein CASGLVFTGTGNFSGANVLTF.

The V and J genes are TRBV5-6 and TRBJ2-2, with D maybe TRBD2 (6 bases). Trimming removed 2 bases from V and 4 bases from J, with 12 bases in between. This CDR3 spans 15 amino acids. Germline V gene data show CDR1 as SGHDT and CDR2 as YYEEEE. The CDR3 is CASSFRGTGTGELFF. In DNA form, the CDR3 reads TGTGCCAGCAGCTTTCGGGGGACGGGCACCGGGGAGCTGTTTTTT.